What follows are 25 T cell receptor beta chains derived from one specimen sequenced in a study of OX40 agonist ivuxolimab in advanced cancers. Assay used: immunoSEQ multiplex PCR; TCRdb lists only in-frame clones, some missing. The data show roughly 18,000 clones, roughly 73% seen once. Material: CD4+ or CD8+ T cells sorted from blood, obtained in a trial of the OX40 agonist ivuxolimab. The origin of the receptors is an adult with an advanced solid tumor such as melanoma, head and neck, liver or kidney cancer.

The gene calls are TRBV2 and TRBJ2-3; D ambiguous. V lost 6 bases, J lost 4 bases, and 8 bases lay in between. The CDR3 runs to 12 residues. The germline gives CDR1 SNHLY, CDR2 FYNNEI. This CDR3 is CASRIPADTQYF. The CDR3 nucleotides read TGTGCCAGCAGGATCCCTGCAGATACGCAGTATTTT.

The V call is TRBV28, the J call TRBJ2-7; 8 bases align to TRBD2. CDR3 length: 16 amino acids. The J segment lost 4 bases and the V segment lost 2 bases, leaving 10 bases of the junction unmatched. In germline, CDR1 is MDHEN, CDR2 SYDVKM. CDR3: CASSLTPGLGQYEQYF. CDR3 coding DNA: TGTGCCAGCAGTTTAACCCCGGGACTAGGCCAGTACGAGCAGTACTTC.

CDR3 nucleotides: TGTGCCAGCAGCTTACCGGGGGGCTCGATTGAAAAACTGTTTTTT. This gives the protein CASSLPGGSIEKLFF. This chain joins TRBV7-9 and TRBJ1-4, with D tentatively TRBD1 (6 bases). CDR1 and CDR2 (germline): SEHNR, FQNEAQ (reference sequence). The CDR3 consists of 15 residues. Deletions cut 2 bases from V and 7 bases from J, with 14 bases between.

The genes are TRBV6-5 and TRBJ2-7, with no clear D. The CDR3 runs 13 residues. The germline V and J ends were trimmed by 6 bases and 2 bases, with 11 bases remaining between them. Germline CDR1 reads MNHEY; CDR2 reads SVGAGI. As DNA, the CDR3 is TGTGCCAGCAGCGCGCTTGGACCCTACGAGCAGTACTTC. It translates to CASSALGPYEQYF.

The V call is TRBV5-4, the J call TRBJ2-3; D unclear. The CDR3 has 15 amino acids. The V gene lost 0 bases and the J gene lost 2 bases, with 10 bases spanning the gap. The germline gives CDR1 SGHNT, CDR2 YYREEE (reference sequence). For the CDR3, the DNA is TGTGCCAGCAGCTTGGAGCTGGGCGTCACAGATACGCAGTATTTT. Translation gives CASSLELGVTDTQYF.

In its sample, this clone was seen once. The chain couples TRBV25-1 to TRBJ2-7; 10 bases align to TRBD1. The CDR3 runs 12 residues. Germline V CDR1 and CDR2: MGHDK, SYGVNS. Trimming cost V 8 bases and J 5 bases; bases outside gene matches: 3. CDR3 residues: CASGQGVHEQYF. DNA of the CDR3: TGTGCCAGCGGACAGGGGGTCCACGAGCAGTACTTC.

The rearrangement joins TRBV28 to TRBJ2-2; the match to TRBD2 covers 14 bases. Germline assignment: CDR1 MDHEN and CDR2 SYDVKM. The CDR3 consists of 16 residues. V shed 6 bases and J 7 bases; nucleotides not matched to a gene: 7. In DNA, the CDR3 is TGTGCCAGCAGGCCTGGACTAGCGGGAGGTAACGGGGAGCTGTTTTTT. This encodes CASRPGLAGGNGELFF.

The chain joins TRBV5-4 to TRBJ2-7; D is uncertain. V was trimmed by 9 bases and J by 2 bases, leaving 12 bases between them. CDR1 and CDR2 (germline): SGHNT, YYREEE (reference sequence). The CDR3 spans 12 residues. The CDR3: CAMWTVPYEQYF. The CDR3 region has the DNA TGTGCCATGTGGACGGTACCCTACGAGCAGTACTTC.

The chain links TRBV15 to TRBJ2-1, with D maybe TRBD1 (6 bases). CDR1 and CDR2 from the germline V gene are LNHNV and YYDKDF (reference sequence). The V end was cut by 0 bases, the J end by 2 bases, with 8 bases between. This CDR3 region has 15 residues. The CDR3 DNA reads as TGTGCCACCAGCAGAGAGGACAGCGCCTACAATGAGCAGTTCTTC. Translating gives CATSREDSAYNEQFF.

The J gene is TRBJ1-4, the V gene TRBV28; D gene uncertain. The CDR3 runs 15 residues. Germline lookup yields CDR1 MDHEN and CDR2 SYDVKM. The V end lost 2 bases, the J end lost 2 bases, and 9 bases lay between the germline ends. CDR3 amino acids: CASSLSYGTNEKLFF. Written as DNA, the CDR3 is TGTGCCAGCAGTTTAAGTTACGGGACTAATGAAAAACTGTTTTTT.

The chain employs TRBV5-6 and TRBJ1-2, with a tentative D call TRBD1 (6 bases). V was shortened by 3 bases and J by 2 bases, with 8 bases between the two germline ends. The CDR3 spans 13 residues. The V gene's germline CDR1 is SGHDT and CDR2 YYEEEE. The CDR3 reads CASSSGQNYGYTF. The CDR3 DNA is TGTGCCAGCAGCTCCGGACAGAACTATGGCTACACCTTC.

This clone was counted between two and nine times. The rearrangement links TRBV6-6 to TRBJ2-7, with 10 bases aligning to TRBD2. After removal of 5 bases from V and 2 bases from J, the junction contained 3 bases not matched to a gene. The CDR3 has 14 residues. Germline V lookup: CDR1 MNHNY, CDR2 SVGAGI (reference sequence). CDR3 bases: TGTGCCAGCAGTCCTCTAGCGGGGGCCTACGAGCAGTACTTC. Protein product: CASSPLAGAYEQYF.

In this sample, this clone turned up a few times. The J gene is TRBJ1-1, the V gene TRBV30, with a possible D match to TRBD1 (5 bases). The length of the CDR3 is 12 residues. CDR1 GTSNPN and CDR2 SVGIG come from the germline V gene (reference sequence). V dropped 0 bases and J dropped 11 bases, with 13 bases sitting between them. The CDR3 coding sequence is TGTGCCTGGAGTGTACTGGGGGACCGGGCTTTCTTT. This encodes CAWSVLGDRAFF. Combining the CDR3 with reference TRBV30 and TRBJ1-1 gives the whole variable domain SQTIHQWPATLVQPVGSPLSLECTVEGTSNPNLYWYRQAAGRGLQLLFYSVGIGQISSEVPQNLSASRPQDRQFILSSKKLLLSDSGFYLCAWSVLGDRAFFGQGTRLTVV.

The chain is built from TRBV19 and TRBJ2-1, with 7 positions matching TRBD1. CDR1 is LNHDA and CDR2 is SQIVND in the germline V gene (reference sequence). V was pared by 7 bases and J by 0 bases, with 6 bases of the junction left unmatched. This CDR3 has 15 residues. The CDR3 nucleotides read TGTGCCAGTAATTACAGGGGCAGCTCCTACAATGAGCAGTTCTTC. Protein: CASNYRGSSYNEQFF.

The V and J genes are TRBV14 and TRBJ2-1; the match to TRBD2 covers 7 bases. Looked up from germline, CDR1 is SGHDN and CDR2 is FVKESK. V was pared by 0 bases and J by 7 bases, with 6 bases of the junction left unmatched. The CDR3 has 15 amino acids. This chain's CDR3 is CASSQDNGRYNEQFF. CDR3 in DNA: TGTGCCAGCAGCCAAGACAACGGGAGGTATAATGAGCAGTTCTTC.

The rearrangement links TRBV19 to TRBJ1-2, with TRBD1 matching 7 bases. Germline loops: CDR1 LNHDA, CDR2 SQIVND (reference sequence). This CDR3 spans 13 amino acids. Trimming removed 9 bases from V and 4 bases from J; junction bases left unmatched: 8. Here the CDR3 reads CASEDRQAYGYTF. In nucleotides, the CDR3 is TGTGCCAGCGAGGACAGGCAGGCCTATGGCTACACCTTC.

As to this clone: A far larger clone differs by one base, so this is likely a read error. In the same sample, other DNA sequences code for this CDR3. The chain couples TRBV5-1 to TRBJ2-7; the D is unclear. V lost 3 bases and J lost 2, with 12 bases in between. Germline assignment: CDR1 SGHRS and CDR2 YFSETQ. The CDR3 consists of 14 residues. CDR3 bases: TGCGCCAGCAGCTATACAGTTAATCCCTACGAGCAGTACTTC. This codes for CASSYTVNPYEQYF.

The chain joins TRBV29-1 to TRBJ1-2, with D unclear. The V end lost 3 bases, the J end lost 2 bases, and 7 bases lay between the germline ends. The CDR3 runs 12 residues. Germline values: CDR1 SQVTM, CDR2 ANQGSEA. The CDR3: CSVEEPNYGYTF. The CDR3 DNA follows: TGCAGCGTTGAGGAACCGAACTATGGCTACACCTTC.

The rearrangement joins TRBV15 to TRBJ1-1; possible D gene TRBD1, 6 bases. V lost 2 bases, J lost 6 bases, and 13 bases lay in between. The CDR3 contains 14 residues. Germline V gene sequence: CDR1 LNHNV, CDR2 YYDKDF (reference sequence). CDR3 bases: TGTGCCACCAGCAGACCGGACAGTTTCGCTGAAGCTTTCTTT. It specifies CATSRPDSFAEAFF.

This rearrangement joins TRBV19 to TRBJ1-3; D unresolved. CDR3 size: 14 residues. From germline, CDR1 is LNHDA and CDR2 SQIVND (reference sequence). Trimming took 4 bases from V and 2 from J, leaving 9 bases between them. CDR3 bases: TGTGCCAGTAGTACCTCCCTGACTGGAAACACCATATATTTT. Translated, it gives CASSTSLTGNTIYF.

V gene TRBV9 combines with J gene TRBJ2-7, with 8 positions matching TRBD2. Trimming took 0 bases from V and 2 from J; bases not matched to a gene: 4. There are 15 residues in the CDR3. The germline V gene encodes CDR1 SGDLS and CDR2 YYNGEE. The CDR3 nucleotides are TGTGCCAGCAGCGTAGGTAGCGGGACCACCTACGAGCAGTACTTC. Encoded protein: CASSVGSGTTYEQYF.

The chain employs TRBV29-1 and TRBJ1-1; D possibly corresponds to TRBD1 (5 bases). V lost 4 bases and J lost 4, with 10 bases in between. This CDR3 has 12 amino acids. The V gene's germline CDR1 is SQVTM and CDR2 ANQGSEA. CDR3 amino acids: CSVGVGVTEAFF. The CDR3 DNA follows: TGCAGCGTTGGCGTAGGGGTCACTGAAGCTTTCTTT.

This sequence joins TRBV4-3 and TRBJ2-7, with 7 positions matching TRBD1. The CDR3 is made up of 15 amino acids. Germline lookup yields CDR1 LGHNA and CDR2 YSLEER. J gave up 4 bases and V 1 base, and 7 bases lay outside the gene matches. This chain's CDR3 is CASSQGTGKGYEQYF. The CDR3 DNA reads TGCGCCAGCAGCCAAGGGACAGGCAAAGGGTACGAGCAGTACTTC.

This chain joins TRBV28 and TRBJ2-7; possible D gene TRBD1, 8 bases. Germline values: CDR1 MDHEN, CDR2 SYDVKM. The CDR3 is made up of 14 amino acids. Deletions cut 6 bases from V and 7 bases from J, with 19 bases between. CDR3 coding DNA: TGTGCCAGCAGCTTGACAGGGGCCGGGGGGGAGCAGTACTTC. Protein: CASSLTGAGGEQYF. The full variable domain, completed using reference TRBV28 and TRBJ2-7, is DVKVTQSSRYLVKRTGEKVFLECVQDMDHENMFWYRQDPGLGLRLIYFSYDVKMKEKGDIPEGYSVSREKKERFSLILESASTNQTSMYLCASSLTGAGGEQYFGPGTRLTVT.

The CDR3 protein is CASSVGQGAREQYF. The DNA for the CDR3 is TGTGCCAGCAGCGTAGGGCAGGGGGCGAGGGAGCAGTACTTC. This chain uses TRBV9 with TRBJ2-7, with 8 bases matching TRBD1. Germline CDR1 SGDLS, CDR2 YYNGEE. The CDR3 runs to 14 residues. The ends lost 0 bases at V and 7 bases at J; junction bases unmatched: 6.